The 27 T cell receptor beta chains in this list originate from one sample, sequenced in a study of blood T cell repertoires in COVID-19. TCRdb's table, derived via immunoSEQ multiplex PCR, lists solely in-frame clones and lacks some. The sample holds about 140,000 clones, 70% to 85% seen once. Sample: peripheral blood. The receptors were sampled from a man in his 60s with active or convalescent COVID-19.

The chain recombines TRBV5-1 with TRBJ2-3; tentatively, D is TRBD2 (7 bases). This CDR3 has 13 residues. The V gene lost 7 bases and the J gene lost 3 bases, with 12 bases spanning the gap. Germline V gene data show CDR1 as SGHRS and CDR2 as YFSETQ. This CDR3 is CASGGAKTDTQYF. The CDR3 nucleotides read TGCGCCAGCGGGGGGGCTAAAACAGATACGCAGTATTTT.

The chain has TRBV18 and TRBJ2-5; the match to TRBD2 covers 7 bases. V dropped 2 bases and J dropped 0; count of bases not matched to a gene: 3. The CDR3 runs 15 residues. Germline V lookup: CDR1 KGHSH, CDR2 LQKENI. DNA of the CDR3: TGTGCCAGCTCACCAATTAGCGGGTACCAAGAGACCCAGTACTTC. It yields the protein CASSPISGYQETQYF.

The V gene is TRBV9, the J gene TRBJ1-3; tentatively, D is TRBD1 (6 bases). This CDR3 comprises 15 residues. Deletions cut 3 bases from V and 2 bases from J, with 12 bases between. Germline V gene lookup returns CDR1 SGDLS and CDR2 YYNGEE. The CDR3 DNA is TGTGCCAGCAGCGCCAGAGGGGGAACTGGAAACACCATATATTTT. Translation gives CASSARGGTGNTIYF.

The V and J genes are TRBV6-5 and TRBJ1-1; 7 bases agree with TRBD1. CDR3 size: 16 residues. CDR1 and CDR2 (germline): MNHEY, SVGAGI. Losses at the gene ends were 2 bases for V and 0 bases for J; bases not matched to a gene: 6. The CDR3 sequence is CASSYPGRGVNTEAFF. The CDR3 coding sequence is TGTGCCAGCAGTTACCCGGGCAGGGGGGTGAACACTGAAGCTTTCTTT.

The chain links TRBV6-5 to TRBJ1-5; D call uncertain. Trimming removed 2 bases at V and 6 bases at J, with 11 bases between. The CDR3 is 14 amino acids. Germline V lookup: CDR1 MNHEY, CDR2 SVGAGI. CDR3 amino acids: CASSYRTGSQPQHF. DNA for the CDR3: TGTGCCAGCAGTTACCGGACCGGGAGTCAGCCCCAGCATTTT.

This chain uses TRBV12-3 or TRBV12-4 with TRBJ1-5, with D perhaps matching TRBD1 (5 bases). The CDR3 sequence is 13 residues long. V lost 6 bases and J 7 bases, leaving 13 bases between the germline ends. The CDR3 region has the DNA TGTGCCAGCAGACGGGGGGTCGGGCAGCCCCAGCATTTT. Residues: CASRRGVGQPQHF.

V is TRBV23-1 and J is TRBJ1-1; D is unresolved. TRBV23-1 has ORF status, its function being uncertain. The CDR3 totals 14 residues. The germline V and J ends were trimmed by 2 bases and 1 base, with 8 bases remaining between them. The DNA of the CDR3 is TGCGCCAGCAGTCAAACTAAGGAGAACACTGAAGCTTTCTTT. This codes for CASSQTKENTEAFF.

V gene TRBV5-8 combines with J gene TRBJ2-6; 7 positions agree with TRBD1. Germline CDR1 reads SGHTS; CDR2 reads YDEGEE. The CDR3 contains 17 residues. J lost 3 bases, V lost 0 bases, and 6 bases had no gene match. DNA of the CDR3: TGTGCCAGCAGCTTGGCCGGGACAGCAAGTGGGGCCAACGTCCTGACTTTC. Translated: CASSLAGTASGANVLTF.

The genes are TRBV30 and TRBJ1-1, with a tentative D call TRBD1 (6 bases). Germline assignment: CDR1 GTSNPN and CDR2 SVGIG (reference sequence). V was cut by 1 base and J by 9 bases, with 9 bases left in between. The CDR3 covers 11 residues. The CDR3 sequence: CAWSATGKAFF. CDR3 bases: TGTGCCTGGAGTGCTACAGGGAAAGCTTTCTTT.

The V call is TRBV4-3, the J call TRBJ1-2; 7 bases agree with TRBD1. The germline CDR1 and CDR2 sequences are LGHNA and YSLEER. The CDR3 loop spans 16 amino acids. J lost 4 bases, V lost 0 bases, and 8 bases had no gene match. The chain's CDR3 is CASSQDSNTGVYGYTF. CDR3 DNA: TGCGCCAGCAGCCAAGATTCGAATACAGGGGTCTATGGCTACACCTTC.

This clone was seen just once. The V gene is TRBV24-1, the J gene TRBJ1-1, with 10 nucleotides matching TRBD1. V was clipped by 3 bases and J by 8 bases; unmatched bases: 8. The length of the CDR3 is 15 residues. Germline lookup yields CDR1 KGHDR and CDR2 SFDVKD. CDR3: CATSDRDRGVQEAFF. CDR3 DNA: TGTGCCACCAGTGATAGGGACAGGGGAGTACAAGAAGCTTTCTTT.

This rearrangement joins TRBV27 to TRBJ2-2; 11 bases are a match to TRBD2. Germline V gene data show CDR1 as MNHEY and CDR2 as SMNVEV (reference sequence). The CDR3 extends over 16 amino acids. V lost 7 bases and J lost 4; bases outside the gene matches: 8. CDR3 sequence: CASTIAGGGGTGELFF. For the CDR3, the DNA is TGTGCCAGCACTATAGCGGGAGGGGGCGGCACCGGGGAGCTGTTTTTT.

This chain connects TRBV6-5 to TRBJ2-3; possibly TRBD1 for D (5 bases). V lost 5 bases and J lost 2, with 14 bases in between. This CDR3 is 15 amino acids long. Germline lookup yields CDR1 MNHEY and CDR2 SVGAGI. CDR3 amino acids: CASSQRQSYTDTQYF. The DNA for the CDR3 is TGTGCCAGCAGTCAAAGACAGAGCTACACAGATACGCAGTATTTT.

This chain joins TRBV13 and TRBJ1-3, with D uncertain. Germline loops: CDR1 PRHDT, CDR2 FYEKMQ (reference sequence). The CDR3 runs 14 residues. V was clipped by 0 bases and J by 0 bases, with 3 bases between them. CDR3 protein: CASSLGSSGNTIYF. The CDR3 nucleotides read TGTGCCAGCAGCTTAGGCAGCTCTGGAAACACCATATATTTT.

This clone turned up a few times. This chain's CDR3 is CATSRDLGQGDYGYTF. CDR3 DNA sequence: TGTGCCACCAGCAGAGATTTAGGCCAGGGGGACTATGGCTACACCTTC. V gene TRBV15 combines with J gene TRBJ1-2; TRBD1 aligns across 7 bases. The ends lost 0 bases at V and 3 bases at J; junction bases unmatched: 7. This CDR3 has 16 residues. Germline V gene data show CDR1 as LNHNV and CDR2 as YYDKDF (reference sequence).

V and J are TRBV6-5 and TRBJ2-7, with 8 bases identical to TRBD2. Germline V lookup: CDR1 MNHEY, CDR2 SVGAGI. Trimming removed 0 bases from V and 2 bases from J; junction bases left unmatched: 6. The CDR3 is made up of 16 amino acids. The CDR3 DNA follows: TGTGCCAGCAGTTACTCCTTTGCGGGGGGTACCTACGAGCAGTACTTC. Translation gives CASSYSFAGGTYEQYF.

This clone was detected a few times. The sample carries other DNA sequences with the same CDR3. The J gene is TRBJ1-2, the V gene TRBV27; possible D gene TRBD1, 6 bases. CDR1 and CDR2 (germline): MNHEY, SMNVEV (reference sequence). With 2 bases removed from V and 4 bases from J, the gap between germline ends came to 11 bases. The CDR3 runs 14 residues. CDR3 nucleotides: TGTGCCAGCAGTTTAGGACAGATCGGCTATGGCTACACCTTC. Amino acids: CASSLGQIGYGYTF.

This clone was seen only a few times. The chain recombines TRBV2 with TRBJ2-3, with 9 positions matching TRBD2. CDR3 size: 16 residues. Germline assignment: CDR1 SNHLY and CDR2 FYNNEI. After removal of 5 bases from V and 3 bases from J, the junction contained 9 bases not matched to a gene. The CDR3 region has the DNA TGTGCCAGCAGTCGGGACTGGACTAGCGTTACAGATACGCAGTATTTT. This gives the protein CASSRDWTSVTDTQYF.

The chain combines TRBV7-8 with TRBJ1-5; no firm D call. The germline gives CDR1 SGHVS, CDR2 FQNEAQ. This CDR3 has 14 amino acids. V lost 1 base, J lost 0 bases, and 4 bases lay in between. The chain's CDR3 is CASSLVYSNQPQHF. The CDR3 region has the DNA TGTGCCAGCAGCTTAGTTTATAGCAATCAGCCCCAGCATTTT.

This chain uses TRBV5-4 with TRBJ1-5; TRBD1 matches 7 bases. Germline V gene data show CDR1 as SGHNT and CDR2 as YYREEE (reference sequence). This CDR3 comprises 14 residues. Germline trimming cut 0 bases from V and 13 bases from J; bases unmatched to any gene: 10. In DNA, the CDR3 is TGTGCCAGCAGCTTGGAGGGGGCGCGGGGACAACAGCATTTT. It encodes CASSLEGARGQQHF.

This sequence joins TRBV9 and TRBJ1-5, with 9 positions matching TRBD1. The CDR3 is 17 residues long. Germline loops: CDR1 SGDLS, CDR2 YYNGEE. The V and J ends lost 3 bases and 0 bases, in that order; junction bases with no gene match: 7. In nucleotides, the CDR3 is TGTGCCAGCAGCGGCGGGACAGGGATTTATAGCAATCAGCCCCAGCATTTT. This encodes CASSGGTGIYSNQPQHF.

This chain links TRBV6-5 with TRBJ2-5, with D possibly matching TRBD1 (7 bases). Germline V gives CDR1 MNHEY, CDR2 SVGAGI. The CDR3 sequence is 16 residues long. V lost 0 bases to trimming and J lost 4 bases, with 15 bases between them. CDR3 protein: CASSYSAGGTAETQYF. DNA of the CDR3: TGTGCCAGCAGTTACTCGGCAGGGGGGACCGCAGAGACCCAGTACTTC.

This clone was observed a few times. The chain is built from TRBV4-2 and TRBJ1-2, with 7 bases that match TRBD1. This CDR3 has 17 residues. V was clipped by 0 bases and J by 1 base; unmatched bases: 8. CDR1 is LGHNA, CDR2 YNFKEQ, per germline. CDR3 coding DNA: TGTGCCAGCAGCCAAGATCCAGGGACAGCTAGTAACTATGGCTACACCTTC. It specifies CASSQDPGTASNYGYTF.

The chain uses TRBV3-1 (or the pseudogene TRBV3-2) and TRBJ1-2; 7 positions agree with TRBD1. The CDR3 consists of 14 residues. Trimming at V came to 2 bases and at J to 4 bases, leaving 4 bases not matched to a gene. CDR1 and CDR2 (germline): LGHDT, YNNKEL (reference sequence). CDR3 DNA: TGTGCCAGCAGCCAACCGGGACAGATCTATGGCTACACCTTC. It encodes CASSQPGQIYGYTF.

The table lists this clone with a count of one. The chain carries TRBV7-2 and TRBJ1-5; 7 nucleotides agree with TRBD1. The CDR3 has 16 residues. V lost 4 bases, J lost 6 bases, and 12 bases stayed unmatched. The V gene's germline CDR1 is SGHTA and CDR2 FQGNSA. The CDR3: CASSWSRTGGGQPQHF. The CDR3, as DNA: TGTGCCAGCAGCTGGAGTCGGACAGGTGGGGGTCAGCCCCAGCATTTT. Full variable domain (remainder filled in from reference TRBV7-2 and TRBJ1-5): GAGVSQSPSNKVTEKGKDVELRCDPISGHTALYWYRQSLGQGLEFLIYFQGNSAPDKSGLPSDRFSAERTGGSVSTLTIQRTQQEDSAVYLCASSWSRTGGGQPQHFGDGTRLSIL.

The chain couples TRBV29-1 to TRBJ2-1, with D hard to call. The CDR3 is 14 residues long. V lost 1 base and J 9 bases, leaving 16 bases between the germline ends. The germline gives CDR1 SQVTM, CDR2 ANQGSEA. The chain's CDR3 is CSVEAGPWAGEQFF. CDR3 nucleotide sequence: TGCAGCGTTGAAGCTGGGCCATGGGCCGGTGAGCAGTTCTTC.

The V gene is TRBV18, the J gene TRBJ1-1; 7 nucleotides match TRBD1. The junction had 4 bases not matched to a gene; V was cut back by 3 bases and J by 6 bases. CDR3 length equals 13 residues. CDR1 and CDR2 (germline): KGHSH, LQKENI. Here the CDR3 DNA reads TGTGCCAGCTCACCCGCCGACAGGGCTGAAGCTTTCTTT. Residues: CASSPADRAEAFF.